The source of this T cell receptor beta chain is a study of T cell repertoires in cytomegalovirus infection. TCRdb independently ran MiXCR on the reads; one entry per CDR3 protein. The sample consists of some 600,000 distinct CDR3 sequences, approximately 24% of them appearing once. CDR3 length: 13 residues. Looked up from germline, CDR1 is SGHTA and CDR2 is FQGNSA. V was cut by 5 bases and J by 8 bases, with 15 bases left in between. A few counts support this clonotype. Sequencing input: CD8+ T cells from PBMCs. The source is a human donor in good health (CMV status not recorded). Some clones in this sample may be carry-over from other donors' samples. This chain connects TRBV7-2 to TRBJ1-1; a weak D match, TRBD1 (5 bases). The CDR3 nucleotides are TGTGCCAGCAGCGGAGTGGGGGTGAGCGAAGCTTTCTTT. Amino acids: CASSGVGVSEAFF.